This TCR beta chain stems from a study of blood T cell repertoires in COVID-19. Overall study context: T cells, B-cell-depleted T cells, or PBMCs supplied cDNA or gDNA.

In the authors' methods: Estimation of nucleated cell counts relied on the amplification of reference gene primers. Sequencing used immunoSEQ multiplex PCR; TCRdb keeps in-frame clones, though not all of them. From that table come the V and J calls and clone size; the DNA was used to work out D and trimming. The sample carries about 280,000 clones, approximately 91% recorded once. CDR1 SGHVS and CDR2 FQNEAQ come from the germline V gene. This CDR3 comprises 16 residues. V was shortened by 1 base and J by 2 bases, with 11 bases between the two germline ends. The specimen was peripheral blood. The clonotype was recovered from a woman in her twenties or thirties with COVID-19, enrolled during active disease. This chain uses TRBV7-8 with TRBJ2-2, with D perhaps matching TRBD2 (5 bases). CDR3 residues: CASSLVRRANTGELFF. DNA for the CDR3: TGTGCCAGCAGCTTAGTCCGGCGGGCTAACACCGGGGAGCTGTTTTTT. Supplemented by reference TRBV7-8 and TRBJ2-2, the full variable domain reads GAGVSQSPRYKVAKRGQDVALRCDPISGHVSLFWYQQALGQGPEFLTYFQNEAQLDKSGLPSDRFFAERPEGSVSTLKIQRTQQEDSAVYLCASSLVRRANTGELFFGEGSRLTVL.